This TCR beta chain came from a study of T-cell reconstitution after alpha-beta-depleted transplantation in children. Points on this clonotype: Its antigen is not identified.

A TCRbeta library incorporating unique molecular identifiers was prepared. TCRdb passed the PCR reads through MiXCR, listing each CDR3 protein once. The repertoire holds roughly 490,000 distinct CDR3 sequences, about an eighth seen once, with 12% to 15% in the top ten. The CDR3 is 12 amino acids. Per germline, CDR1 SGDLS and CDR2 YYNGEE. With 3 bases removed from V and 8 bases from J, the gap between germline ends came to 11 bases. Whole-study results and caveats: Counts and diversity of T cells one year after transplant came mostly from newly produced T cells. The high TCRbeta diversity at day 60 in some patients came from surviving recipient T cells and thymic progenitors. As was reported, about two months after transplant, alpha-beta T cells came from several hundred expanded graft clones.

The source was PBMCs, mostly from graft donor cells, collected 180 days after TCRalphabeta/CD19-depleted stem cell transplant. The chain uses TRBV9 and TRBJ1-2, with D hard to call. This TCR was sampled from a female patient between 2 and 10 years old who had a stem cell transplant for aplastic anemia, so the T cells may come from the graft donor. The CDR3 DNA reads TGTGCCAGCAGCGATTGGGTGGGCGGCTACACCTTC. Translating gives CASSDWVGGYTF.